This T cell receptor beta chain was documented in a study of blood T cell repertoires in COVID-19. This CDR3 is 13 amino acids long. The V and J ends lost 4 bases and 4 bases respectively, with 8 bases between them. Looked up from germline, CDR1 is SGHDN and CDR2 is FVKESK. Method: immunoSEQ multiplex PCR; TCRdb's copy keeps in-frame clones and lacks some. The sample includes about 180,000 clones, approximately 83% of them seen just once. V and J are TRBV14 and TRBJ1-3; D gene unclear. Sequencing used peripheral blood. The clonotype was recovered from a man aged 50 or older with active or convalescent COVID-19. The CDR3 region has the DNA TGTGCCAGCAGCCTCGGTGCAGGAAACACCATATATTTT. Translated, it gives CASSLGAGNTIYF.